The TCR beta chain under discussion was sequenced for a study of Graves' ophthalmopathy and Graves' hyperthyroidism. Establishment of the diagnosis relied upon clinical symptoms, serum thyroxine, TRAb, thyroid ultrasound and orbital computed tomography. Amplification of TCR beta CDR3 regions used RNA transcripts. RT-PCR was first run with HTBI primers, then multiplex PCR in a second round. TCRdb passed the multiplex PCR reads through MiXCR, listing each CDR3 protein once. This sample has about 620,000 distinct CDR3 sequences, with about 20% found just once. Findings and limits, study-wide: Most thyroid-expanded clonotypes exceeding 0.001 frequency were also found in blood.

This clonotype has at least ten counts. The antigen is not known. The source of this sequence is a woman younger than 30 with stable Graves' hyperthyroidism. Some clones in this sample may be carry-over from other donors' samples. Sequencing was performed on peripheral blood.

CDR3 in DNA: TGTGCCAGCAGTCCCCGCCGAGGGAGGGGAACCGGGGAGCTGTTTTTT. It encodes CASSPRRGRGTGELFF. The chain joins TRBV28 to TRBJ2-2, with TRBD2 identical over 7 bases. This CDR3 contains 16 residues. The J segment lost 5 bases and the V segment lost 5 bases, leaving 11 bases of the junction unmatched. CDR1 MDHEN and CDR2 SYDVKM come from the germline V gene.